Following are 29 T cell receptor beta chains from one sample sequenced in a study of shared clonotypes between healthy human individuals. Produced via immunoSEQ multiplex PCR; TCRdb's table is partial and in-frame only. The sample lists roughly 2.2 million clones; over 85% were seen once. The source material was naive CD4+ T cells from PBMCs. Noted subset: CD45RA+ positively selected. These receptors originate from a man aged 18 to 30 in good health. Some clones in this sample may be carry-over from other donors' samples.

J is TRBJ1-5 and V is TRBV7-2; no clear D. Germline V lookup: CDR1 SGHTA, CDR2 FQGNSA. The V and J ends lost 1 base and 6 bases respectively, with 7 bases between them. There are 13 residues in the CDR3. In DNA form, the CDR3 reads TGTGCCAGCAGCTTAGAGGCCAGTCAGCCCCAGCATTTT. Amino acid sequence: CASSLEASQPQHF.

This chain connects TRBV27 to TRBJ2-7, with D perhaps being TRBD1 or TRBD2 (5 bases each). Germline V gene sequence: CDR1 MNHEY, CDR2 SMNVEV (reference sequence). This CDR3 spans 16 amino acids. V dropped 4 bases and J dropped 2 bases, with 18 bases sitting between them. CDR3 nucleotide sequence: TGTGCCAGCAGTTCGTACCTCTGGGGGAATACCTACGAGCAGTACTTC. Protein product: CASSSYLWGNTYEQYF.

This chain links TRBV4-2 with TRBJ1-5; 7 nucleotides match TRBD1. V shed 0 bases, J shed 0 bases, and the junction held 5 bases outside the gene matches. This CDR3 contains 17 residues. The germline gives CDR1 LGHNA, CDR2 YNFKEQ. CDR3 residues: CASSQEGQPYSNQPQHF. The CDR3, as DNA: TGTGCCAGCAGCCAAGAGGGACAGCCATATAGCAATCAGCCCCAGCATTTT.

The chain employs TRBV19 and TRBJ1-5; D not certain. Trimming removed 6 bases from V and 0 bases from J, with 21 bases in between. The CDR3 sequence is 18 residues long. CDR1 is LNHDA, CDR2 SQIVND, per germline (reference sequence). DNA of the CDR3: TGTGCCAGTAGCACCCGACCAGTTCCAACCTATAGCAATCAGCCCCAGCATTTT. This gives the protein CASSTRPVPTYSNQPQHF.

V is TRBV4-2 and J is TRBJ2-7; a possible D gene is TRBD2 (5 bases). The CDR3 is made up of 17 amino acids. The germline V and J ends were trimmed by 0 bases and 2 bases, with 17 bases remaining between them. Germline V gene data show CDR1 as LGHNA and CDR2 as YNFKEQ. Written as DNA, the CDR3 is TGTGCCAGCAGCCAAGAACTTTCCGCGGGCGTCCCCTACGAGCAGTACTTC. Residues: CASSQELSAGVPYEQYF.

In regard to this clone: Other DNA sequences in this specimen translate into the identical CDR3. DNA for the CDR3: TGTGCCAGCAGCTTACAGACGGGTCAAGAGACCCAGTACTTC. It codes for CASSLQTGQETQYF. This rearrangement joins TRBV7-9 to TRBJ2-5; D gene ambiguous. Trimming removed 2 bases from V and 2 bases from J, with 9 bases in between. Germline CDR1 SEHNR, CDR2 FQNEAQ (reference sequence). The CDR3 covers 14 residues.

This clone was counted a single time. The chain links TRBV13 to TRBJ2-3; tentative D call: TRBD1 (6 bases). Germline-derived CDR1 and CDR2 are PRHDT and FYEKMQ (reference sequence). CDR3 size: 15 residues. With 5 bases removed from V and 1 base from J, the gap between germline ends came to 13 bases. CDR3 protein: CASSLQGGRTDTQYF. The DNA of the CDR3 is TGTGCCAGCAGCCTACAGGGTGGGCGCACAGATACGCAGTATTTT.

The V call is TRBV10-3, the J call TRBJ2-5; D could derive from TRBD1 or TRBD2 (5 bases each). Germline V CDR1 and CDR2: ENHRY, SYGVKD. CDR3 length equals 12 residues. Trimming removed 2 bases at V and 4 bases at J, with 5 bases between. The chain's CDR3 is CAISEGTETQYF. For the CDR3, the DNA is TGTGCCATCAGTGAGGGGACAGAGACCCAGTACTTC.

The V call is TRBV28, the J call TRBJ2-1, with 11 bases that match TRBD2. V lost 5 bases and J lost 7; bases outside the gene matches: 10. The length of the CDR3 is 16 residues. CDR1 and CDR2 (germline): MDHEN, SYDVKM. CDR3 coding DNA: TGTGCCAGCAGTCTCGGCGGGGCTAGCGGGAGGAATGAGCAGTTCTTC. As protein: CASSLGGASGRNEQFF.

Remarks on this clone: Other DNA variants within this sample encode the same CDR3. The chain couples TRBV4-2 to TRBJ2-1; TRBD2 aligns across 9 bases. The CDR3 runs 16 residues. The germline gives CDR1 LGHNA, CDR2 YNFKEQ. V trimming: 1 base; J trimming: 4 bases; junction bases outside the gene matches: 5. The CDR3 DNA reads TGTGCCAGCAGCCAAGGTGGGACTAGCAGTTACAATGAGCAGTTCTTC. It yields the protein CASSQGGTSSYNEQFF.

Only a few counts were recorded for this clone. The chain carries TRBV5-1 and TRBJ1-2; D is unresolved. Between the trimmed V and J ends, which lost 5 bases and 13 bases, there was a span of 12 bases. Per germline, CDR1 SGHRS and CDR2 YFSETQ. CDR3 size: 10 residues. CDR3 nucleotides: TGCGCCAGCAGGTGGGTGAGGCCCACCTTC. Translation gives CASRWVRPTF.

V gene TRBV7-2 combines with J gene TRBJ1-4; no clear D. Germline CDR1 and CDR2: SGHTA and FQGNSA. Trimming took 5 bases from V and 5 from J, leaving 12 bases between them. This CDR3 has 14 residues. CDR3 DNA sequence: TGTGCCAGCAGCCCTAGCGGGAGGAATGAAAAACTGTTTTTT. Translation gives CASSPSGRNEKLFF.

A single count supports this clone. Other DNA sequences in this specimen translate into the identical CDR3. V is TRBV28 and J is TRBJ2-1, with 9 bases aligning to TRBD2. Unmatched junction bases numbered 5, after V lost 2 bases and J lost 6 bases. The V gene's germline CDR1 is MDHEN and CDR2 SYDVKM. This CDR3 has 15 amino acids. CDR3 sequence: CASSLAGGPSNEQFF. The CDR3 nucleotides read TGTGCCAGCAGTTTAGCGGGAGGGCCATCCAATGAGCAGTTCTTC. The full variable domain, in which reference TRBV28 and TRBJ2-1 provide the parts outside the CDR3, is DVKVTQSSRYLVKRTGEKVFLECVQDMDHENMFWYRQDPGLGLRLIYFSYDVKMKEKGDIPEGYSVSREKKERFSLILESASTNQTSMYLCASSLAGGPSNEQFFGPGTRLTVL.

The CDR3 sequence is CAISDHQGAAILTNYGYTF. Here the CDR3 DNA reads TGTGCCATCAGTGATCACCAAGGGGCAGCTATTCTTACAAACTATGGCTACACCTTC. The rearrangement uses TRBV10-3 and TRBJ1-2; tentative D call: TRBD1 (5 bases). The V gene's germline CDR1 is ENHRY and CDR2 SYGVKD. The CDR3 totals 19 residues. The ends were cut back, 3 bases at V and 2 bases at J, with 25 bases in the middle.

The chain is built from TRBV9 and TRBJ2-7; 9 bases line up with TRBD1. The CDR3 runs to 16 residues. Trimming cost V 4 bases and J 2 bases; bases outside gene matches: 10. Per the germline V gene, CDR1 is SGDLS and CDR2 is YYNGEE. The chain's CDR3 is CASSPRIRDRAYEQYF. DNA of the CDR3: TGTGCCAGCAGCCCAAGGATCCGGGACAGGGCCTACGAGCAGTACTTC.

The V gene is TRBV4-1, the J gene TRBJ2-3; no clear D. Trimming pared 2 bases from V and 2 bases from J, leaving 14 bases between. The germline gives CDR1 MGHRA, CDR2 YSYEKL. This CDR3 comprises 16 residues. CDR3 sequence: CASSQLLTGNTDTQYF. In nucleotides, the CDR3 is TGCGCCAGCAGCCAACTTTTGACTGGCAACACAGATACGCAGTATTTT.

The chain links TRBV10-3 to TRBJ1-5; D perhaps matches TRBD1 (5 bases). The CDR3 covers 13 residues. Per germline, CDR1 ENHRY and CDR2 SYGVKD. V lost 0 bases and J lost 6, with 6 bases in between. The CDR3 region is CAISESTVQPQHF. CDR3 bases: TGTGCCATCAGTGAGTCGACAGTTCAGCCCCAGCATTTT.

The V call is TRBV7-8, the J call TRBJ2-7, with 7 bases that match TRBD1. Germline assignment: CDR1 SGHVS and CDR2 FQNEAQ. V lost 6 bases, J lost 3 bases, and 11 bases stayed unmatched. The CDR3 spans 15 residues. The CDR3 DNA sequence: TGTGCCAGCAGGTACACAGGGGCCCCCTTCTACGAGCAGTACTTC. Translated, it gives CASRYTGAPFYEQYF.

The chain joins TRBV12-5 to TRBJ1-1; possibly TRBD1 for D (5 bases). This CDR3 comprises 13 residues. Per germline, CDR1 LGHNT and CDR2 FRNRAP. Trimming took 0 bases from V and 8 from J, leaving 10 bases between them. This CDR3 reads CASGLVSGAEAFF. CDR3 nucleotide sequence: TGTGCTAGTGGTTTGGTATCTGGGGCCGAAGCTTTCTTT.

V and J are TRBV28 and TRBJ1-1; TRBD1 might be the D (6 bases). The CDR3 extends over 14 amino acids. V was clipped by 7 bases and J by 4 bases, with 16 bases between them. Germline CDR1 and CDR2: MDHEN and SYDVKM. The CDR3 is CASTGWGGPTEAFF. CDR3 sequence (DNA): TGTGCCAGCACGGGTTGGGGGGGGCCCACTGAAGCTTTCTTT. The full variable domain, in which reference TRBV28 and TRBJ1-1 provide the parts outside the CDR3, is DVKVTQSSRYLVKRTGEKVFLECVQDMDHENMFWYRQDPGLGLRLIYFSYDVKMKEKGDIPEGYSVSREKKERFSLILESASTNQTSMYLCASTGWGGPTEAFFGQGTRLTVV.

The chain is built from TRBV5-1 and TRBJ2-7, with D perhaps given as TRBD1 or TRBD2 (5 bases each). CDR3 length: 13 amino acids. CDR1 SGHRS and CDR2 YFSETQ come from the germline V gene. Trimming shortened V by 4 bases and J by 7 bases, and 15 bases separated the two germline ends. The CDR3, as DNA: TGCGCCAGCAGCGATACGGGGCGTAAAGAGCAGTACTTC. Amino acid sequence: CASSDTGRKEQYF.

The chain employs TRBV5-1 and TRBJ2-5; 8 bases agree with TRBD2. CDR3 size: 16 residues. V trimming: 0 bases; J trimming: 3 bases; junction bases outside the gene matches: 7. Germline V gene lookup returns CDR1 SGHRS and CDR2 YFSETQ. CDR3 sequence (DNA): TGCGCCAGCAGCTTGGTACCTAGCGGGCCCGAAGAGACCCAGTACTTC. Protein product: CASSLVPSGPEETQYF.

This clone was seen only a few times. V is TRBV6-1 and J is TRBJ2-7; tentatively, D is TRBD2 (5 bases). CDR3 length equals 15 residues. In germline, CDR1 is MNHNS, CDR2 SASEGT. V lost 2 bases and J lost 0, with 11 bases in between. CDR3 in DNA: TGTGCCAGCAGTGAACCCGGGGAAAGCTCCTACGAGCAGTACTTC. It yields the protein CASSEPGESSYEQYF.

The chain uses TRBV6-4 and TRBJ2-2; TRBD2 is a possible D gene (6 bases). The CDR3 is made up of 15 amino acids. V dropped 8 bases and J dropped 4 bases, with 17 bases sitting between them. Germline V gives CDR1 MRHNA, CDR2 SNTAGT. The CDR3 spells CASSPSGRGTGELFF. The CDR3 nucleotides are TGTGCCAGCTCACCCTCGGGGCGGGGCACCGGGGAGCTGTTTTTT.

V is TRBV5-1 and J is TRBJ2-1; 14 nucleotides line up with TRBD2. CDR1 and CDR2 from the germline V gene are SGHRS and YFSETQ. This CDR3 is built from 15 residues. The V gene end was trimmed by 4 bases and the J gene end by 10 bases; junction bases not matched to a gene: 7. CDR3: CASSPGTSGREEQFF. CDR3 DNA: TGCGCCAGCAGCCCCGGGACTAGCGGGAGAGAGGAGCAGTTCTTC. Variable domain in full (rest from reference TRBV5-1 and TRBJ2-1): KAGVTQTPRYLIKTRGQQVTLSCSPISGHRSVSWYQQTPGQGLQFLFEYFSETQRNKGNFPGRFSGRQFSNSRSEMNVSTLELGDSALYLCASSPGTSGREEQFFGPGTRLTVL.

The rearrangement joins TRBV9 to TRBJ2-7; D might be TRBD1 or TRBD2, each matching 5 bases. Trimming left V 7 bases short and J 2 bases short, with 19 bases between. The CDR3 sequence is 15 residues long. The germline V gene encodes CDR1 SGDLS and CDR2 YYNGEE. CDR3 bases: TGTGCCAGCTCTATGGATACCGGGGCGACCTACGAGCAGTACTTC. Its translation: CASSMDTGATYEQYF.

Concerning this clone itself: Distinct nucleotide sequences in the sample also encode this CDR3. CDR3: CASSSGTGSGNTIYF. The CDR3 DNA follows: TGCGCCAGCAGCTCTGGGACAGGTTCTGGAAACACCATATATTTT. V gene TRBV5-1 combines with J gene TRBJ1-3; TRBD1 aligns across 8 bases. Trimming took 3 bases from V and 1 from J; bases not matched to a gene: 3. Germline V gene data show CDR1 as SGHRS and CDR2 as YFSETQ. CDR3 length equals 15 residues.

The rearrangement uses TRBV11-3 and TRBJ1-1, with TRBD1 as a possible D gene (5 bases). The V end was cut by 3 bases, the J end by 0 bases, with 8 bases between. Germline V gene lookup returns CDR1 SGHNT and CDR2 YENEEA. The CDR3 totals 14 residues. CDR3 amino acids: CASSLRGVNTEAFF. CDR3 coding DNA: TGTGCCAGCAGCTTGAGGGGAGTGAACACTGAAGCTTTCTTT.

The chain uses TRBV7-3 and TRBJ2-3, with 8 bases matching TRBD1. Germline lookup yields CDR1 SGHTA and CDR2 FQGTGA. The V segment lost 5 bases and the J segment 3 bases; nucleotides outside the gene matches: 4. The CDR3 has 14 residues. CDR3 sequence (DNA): TGTGCCAGCAGCCCGAGGACAGGGACAGATACGCAGTATTTT. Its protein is CASSPRTGTDTQYF.